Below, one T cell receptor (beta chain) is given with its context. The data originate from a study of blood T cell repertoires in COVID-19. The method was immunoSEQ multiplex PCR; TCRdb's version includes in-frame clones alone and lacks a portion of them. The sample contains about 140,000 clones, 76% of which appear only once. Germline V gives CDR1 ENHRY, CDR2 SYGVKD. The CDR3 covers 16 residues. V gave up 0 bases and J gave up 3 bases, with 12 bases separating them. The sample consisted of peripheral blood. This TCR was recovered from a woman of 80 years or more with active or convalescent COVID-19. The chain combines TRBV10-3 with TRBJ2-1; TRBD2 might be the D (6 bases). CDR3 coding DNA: TGTGCCATCAGTGAGTCGACGGGGGAGATCTACAATGAGCAGTTCTTC. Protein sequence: CAISESTGEIYNEQFF.